This paragraph reports one TCR beta chain. The antigen remains unidentified. The V end lost 4 bases, the J end lost 7 bases, and 11 bases lay between the germline ends. The CDR3 covers 13 residues. The germline V gene has CDR1 LGHDT and CDR2 YNNKEL (reference sequence). This record comes from a study of vaccination effects on CD4 cells after COVID-19. Here immunoSEQ multiplex PCR was the method, and the copy in TCRdb shows in-frame clones only, minus some. The profile shows around 83,000 clones, around four fifths of them singletons. Viral peptide pool expansion of antigen-specific CD4+ T cells preceded sequencing in the ViraFEST assay. Cells that had been cultured for 10 days were the source of isolated CD4+ T cells.

The chain joins TRBV3-1 (or the pseudogene TRBV3-2) to TRBJ2-1, with D unresolved. This material consisted of CD4+ T cells from PBMCs cultured with HCoV-229E spike peptides, taken before COVID-19 vaccination. The source of this sequence is a human donor who received a COVID-19 vaccine. In DNA, the CDR3 is TGTGCCAGCAGCCCCGGATGGGCAAATGAGCAGTTCTTC. Translation gives CASSPGWANEQFF.